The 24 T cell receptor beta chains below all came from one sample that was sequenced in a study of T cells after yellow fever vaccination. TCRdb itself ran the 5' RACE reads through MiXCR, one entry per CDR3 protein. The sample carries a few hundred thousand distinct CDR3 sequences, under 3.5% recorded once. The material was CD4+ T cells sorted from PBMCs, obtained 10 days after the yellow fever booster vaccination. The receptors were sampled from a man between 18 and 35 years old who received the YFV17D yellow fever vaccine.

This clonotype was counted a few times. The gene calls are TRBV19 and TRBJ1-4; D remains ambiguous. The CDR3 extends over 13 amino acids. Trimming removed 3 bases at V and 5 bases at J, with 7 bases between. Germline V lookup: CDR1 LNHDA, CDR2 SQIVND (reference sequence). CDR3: CASSIGQNEKLFF. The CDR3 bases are TGTGCCAGTAGTATCGGGCAAAATGAAAAACTGTTTTTT.

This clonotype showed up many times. CDR3 DNA: TGTGCCAGCAGCTTGGACAGGGGAGGCACTGAAGCTTTCTTT. Translated: CASSLDRGGTEAFF. This chain connects TRBV7-6 to TRBJ1-1; 9 bases map to TRBD1. Germline V gene lookup returns CDR1 SGHVS and CDR2 FNYEAQ. This CDR3 has 14 residues. The V segment lost 3 bases and the J segment 4 bases; nucleotides outside the gene matches: 3.

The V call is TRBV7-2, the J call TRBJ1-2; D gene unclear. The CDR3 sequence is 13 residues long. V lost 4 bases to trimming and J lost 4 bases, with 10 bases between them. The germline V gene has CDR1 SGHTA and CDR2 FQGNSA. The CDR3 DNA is TGTGCCAGCAGCTCTGGGAGCGGCTATGGCTACACCTTC. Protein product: CASSSGSGYGYTF.

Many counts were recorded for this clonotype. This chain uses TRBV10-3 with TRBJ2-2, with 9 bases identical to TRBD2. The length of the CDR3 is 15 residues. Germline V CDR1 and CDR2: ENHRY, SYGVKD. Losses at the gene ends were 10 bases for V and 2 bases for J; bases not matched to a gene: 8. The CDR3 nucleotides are TGTGCCACCAGGGGACTAGCCAGTAACACCGGGGAGCTGTTTTTT. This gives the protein CATRGLASNTGELFF.

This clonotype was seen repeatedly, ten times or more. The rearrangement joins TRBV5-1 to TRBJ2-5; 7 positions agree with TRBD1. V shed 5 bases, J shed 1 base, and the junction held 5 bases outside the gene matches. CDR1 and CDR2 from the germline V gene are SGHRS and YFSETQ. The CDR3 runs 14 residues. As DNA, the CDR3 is TGCGCCAGCAGACAGGGGCCTCCCCAAGAGACCCAGTACTTC. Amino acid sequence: CASRQGPPQETQYF.

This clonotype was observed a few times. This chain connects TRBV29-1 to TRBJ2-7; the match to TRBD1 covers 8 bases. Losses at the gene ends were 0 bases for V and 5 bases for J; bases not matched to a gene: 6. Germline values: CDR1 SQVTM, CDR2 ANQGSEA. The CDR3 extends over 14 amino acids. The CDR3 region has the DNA TGCAGCGTTGAAGATCAGGGGGCGTCCCACGAGCAGTACTTC. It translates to CSVEDQGASHEQYF.

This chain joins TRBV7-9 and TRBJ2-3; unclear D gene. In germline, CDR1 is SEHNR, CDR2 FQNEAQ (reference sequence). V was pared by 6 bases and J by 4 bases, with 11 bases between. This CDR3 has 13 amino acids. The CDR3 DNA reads TGTGCCAGCAGACCACCGTCCCCAGATACGCAGTATTTT. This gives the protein CASRPPSPDTQYF.

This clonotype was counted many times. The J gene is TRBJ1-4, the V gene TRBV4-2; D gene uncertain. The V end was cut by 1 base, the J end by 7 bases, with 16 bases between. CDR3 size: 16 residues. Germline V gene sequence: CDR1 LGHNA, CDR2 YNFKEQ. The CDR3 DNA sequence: TGTGCCAGCAGCCAAGCCAGGATGGGGTGGCGTGAAAAACTGTTTTTT. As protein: CASSQARMGWREKLFF.

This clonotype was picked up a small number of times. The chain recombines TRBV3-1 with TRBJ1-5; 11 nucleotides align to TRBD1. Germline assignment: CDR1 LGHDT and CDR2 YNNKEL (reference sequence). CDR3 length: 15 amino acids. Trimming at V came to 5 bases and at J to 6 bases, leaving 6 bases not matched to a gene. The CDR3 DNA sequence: TGTGCCAGCAGCGAGGGACAGGGGGTGGCTCAGCCCCAGCATTTT. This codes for CASSEGQGVAQPQHF.

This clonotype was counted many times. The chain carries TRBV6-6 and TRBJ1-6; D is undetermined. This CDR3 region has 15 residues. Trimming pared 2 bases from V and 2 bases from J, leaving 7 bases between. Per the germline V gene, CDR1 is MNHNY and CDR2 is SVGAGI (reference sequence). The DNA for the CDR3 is TGTGCCAGCAGTTACCCGTTCGCCTATAATTCACCCCTCCACTTT. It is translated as CASSYPFAYNSPLHF.

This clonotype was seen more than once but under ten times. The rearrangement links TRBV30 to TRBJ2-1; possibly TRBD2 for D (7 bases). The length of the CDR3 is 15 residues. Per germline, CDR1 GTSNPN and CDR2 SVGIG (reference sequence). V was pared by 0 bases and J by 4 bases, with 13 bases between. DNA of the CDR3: TGTGCCTGGAGTGTAGGGGCGGGGGCTTACAATGAGCAGTTCTTC. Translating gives CAWSVGAGAYNEQFF.

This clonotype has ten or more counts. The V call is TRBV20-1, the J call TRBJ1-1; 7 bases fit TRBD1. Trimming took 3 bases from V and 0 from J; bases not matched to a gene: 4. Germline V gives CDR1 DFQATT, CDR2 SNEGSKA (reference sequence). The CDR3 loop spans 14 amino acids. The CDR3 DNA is TGCAGTGCTAGTCTGGGACAGATGAACACTGAAGCTTTCTTT. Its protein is CSASLGQMNTEAFF.

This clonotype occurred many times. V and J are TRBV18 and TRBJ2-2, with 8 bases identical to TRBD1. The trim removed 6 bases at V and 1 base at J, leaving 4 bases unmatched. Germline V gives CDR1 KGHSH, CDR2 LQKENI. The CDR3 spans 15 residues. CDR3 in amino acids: CASSVGQGNTGELFF. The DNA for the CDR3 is TGTGCCAGCTCGGTCGGACAGGGGAACACCGGGGAGCTGTTTTTT.

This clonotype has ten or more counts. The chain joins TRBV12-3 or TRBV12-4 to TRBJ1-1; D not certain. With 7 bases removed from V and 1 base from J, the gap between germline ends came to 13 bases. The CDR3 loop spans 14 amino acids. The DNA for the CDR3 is TGTGCCAGCAACTTCTGGGCGGGGAACACTGAAGCTTTCTTT. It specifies CASNFWAGNTEAFF.

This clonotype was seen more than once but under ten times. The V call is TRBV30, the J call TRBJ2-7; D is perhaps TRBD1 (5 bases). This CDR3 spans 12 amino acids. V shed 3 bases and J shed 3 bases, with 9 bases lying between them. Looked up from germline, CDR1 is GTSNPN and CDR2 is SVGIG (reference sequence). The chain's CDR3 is CAWREDSYEQYF. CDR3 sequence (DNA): TGTGCCTGGAGGGAAGACAGCTACGAGCAGTACTTC.

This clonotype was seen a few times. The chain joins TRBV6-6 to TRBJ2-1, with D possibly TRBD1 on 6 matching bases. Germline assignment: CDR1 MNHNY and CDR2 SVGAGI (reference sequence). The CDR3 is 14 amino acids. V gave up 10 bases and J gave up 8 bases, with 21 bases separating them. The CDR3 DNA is TGTGCCACTTCAGGGGCAGGCGCTTGGGATGAGCAGTTCTTC. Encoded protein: CATSGAGAWDEQFF.

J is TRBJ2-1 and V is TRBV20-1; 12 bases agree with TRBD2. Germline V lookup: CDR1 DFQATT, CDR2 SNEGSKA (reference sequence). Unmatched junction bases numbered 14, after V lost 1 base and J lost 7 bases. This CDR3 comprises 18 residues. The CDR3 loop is CSARALGLAGGPQNEQFF. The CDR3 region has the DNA TGCAGTGCTAGAGCTCTAGGGCTAGCGGGGGGGCCACAAAATGAGCAGTTCTTC.

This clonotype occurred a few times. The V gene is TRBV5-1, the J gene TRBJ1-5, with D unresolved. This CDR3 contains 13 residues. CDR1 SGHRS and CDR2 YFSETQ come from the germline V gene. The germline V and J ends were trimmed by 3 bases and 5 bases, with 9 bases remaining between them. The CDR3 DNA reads TGCGCCAGCAGCTACAGCGCCGATCAGCCCCAGCATTTT. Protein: CASSYSADQPQHF. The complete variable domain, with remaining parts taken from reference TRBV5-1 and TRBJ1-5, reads KAGVTQTPRYLIKTRGQQVTLSCSPISGHRSVSWYQQTPGQGLQFLFEYFSETQRNKGNFPGRFSGRQFSNSRSEMNVSTLELGDSALYLCASSYSADQPQHFGDGTRLSIL.

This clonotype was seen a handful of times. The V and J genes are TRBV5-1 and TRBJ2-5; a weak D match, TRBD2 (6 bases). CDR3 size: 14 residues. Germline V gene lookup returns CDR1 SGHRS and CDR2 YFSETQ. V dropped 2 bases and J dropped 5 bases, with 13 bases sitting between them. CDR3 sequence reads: CASSFGSRGETQYF. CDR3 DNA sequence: TGCGCCAGCAGCTTCGGCTCCCGGGGGGAGACCCAGTACTTC.

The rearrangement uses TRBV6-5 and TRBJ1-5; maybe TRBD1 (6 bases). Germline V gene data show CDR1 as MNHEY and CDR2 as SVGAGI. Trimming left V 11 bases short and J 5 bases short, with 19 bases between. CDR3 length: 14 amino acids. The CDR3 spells CAVGRRGFDQPQHF. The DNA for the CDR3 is TGTGCCGTGGGGCGCAGGGGTTTCGATCAGCCCCAGCATTTT.

DNA of the CDR3: TGTGCCAGCAGTGGGAGTAATGAAAAACTGTTTTTT. This sequence encodes CASSGSNEKLFF. This chain links TRBV28 with TRBJ1-4; no definite D call. Trimming left V 5 bases short and J 4 bases short, with 5 bases between. The V gene's germline CDR1 is MDHEN and CDR2 SYDVKM. The CDR3 consists of 12 residues.

DNA of the CDR3: TGTGCCAGCAGCTTAGTCTCCGGACACCAGTACTTC. Translating gives CASSLVSGHQYF. This chain connects TRBV7-2 to TRBJ2-4, with D possibly being TRBD1 (5 bases). Germline V gene data show CDR1 as SGHTA and CDR2 as FQGNSA. V lost 1 base to trimming and J lost 13 bases, with 11 bases between them. The CDR3 spans 12 residues. Using reference TRBV7-2 and TRBJ2-4 for the parts outside the CDR3, the full variable domain is GAGVSQSPSNKVTEKGKDVELRCDPISGHTALYWYRQSLGQGLEFLIYFQGNSAPDKSGLPSDRFSAERTGGSVSTLTIQRTQQEDSAVYLCASSLVSGHQYFGAGTRLSVL.

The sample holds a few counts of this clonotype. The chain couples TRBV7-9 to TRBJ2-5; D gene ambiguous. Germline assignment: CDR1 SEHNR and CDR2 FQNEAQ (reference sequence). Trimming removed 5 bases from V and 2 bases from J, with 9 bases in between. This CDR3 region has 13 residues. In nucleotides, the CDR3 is TGTGCCAGCAGCCCTCAGGTACAAGAGACCCAGTACTTC. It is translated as CASSPQVQETQYF.

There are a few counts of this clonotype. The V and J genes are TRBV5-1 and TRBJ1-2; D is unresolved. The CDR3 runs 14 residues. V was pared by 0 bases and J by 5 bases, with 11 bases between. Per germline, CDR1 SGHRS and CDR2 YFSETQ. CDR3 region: CASSLGVDTYGYTF. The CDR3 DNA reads TGCGCCAGCAGCTTGGGGGTAGACACTTATGGCTACACCTTC.